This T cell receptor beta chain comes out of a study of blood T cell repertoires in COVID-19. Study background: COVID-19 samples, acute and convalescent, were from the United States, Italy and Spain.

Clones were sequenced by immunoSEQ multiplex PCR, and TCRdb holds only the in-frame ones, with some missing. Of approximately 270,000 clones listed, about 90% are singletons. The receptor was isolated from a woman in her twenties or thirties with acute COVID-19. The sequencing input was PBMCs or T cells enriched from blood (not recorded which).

The CDR3 loop reads CASSQGGLEADTQYF. CDR3 nucleotides: TGCGCCAGCAGCCAAGGGGGACTAGAGGCAGATACGCAGTATTTT. The rearrangement joins TRBV4-1 to TRBJ2-3; 8 bases agree with TRBD2. The CDR3 loop spans 15 amino acids. The ends lost 1 base at V and 4 bases at J; junction bases unmatched: 4. Germline assignment: CDR1 MGHRA and CDR2 YSYEKL.